A single sample gave rise to the 2 T cell receptor beta chains below, sequenced in a study of T cell responses to AZD1222 COVID-19 vaccine (dated by TCRdb to the early 2020s). Taken with the paper, the label for time point translates to: baseline before first vaccination. Libraries were prepared through the immunoSEQ multiplex PCR assay. Here the immuneACCESS table is served through TCRdb, limited to in-frame sequences with V and J called. Missing clones are a known gap in these copies; in checked studies unresolved V genes cover under half, and the rest lacks a known reason. A total of roughly 120,000 clones appear in this sample, about 88% of them only once. The ten top clones hold approximately 4% of the sample. The specimen was peripheral blood, collected on day 0 of AZD1222 vaccination. These receptors all come from an adult in good health.

V gene TRBV18 combines with J gene TRBJ2-7, with TRBD1 matching 7 bases. The V gene's germline CDR1 is KGHSH and CDR2 LQKENI. Trimming took 4 bases from V and 3 from J; bases not matched to a gene: 3. This CDR3 is 13 amino acids long. The DNA of the CDR3 is TGTGCCAGCTCACAGGGGGCCTTCTACGAGCAGTACTTC. Its protein is CASSQGAFYEQYF.

The chain employs TRBV10-1 and TRBJ2-2; 8 nucleotides match TRBD1. V shed 5 bases, J shed 9 bases, and the junction held 11 bases outside the gene matches. The germline V gene has CDR1 WNHNN and CDR2 SYGVQD (reference sequence). The CDR3 contains 15 residues. CDR3 DNA: TGCGCCAGCAGTTCCGGGACAGGCAAACCCCGGGAGCTGTTTTTT. Amino acids: CASSSGTGKPRELFF.